This is a list of T cell receptor beta chains from one sample in a study of cytomegalovirus exposure and HLA in healthy donors. The protocol was immunoSEQ multiplex PCR, while the TCRdb copy is restricted to in-frame clones and leaves out a portion. The sample yields about 100,000 clones, over 65% seen once. The sample taken for sequencing was PBMCs. The receptors stem from a female donor in good health and CMV-seropositive. The conserved cysteine and the conserved F or W are not part of the CDR3 here. The order of the fields is J gene, V gene, CDR3 protein.

j_gene: TRBJ2-5
v_gene: TRBV29-1
CDR3aa: SVGTSGRETQY

j_gene: TRBJ1-5
v_gene: TRBV2
CDR3aa: ASSGGQGLQPQH

j_gene: TRBJ1-2
v_gene: TRBV10-3
CDR3aa: AISVGYNYGYT

j_gene: TRBJ2-7
v_gene: TRBV7-7
CDR3aa: ASRRTREAYEQY

j_gene: TRBJ1-3
v_gene: TRBV5-5
CDR3aa: ASSLLGAYSGNTIY

j_gene: TRBJ1-6
v_gene: TRBV18
CDR3aa: ASSPPGVTGNSPLH

j_gene: TRBJ2-1
v_gene: TRBV6-5
CDR3aa: ASKVGLQANEQF

j_gene: TRBJ1-2
v_gene: TRBV9
CDR3aa: ASSVEAGNYGYT

j_gene: TRBJ2-1
v_gene: TRBV5-1
CDR3aa: ASSGSDWKSSYNEQF

j_gene: TRBJ2-1
v_gene: TRBV14
CDR3aa: ASSRRGSRGSLLNEQF

j_gene: TRBJ2-5
v_gene: TRBV29-1
CDR3aa: SVKFGQGNQETQY

j_gene: TRBJ2-7
v_gene: TRBV19
CDR3aa: ASSITTLYEQY

j_gene: TRBJ2-7
v_gene: TRBV27
CDR3aa: ASSRAGTSGGRHYEQY

j_gene: TRBJ2-1
v_gene: TRBV28
CDR3aa: ASSRRDRSYNEQF

j_gene: TRBJ1-2
v_gene: TRBV28
CDR3aa: ASSWGRGDRAFGYT

j_gene: TRBJ2-7
v_gene: TRBV30
CDR3aa: ARYAGTGLLEQY

j_gene: TRBJ2-5
v_gene: TRBV10-3
CDR3aa: AIKDRQETQY

j_gene: TRBJ2-3
v_gene: TRBV10-3
CDR3aa: AILAGVTDTQY

j_gene: TRBJ1-5
v_gene: TRBV28
CDR3aa: ASRPGDGGNQPQH

j_gene: TRBJ2-1
v_gene: TRBV30
CDR3aa: AWSRGIYNEQF

j_gene: TRBJ1-4
v_gene: TRBV10-3
CDR3aa: AISSSLHEKLF

j_gene: TRBJ1-2
v_gene: TRBV9
CDR3aa: ASSVGGVGYT

j_gene: TRBJ2-7
v_gene: TRBV6-1
CDR3aa: ASSGTVASSYEQY

j_gene: TRBJ2-1
v_gene: TRBV10-3
CDR3aa: AISETGTKTTNEQF

j_gene: TRBJ1-2
v_gene: TRBV30
CDR3aa: AWSVWTGVSGGYT

j_gene: TRBJ1-4
v_gene: TRBV27
CDR3aa: ASRQTAYNEKLF

j_gene: TRBJ1-2
v_gene: TRBV6-6
CDR3aa: ASSYLPGQSNYGYT

j_gene: TRBJ2-1
v_gene: TRBV27
CDR3aa: ASSQPGNEPLNEQF

j_gene: TRBJ2-1
v_gene: TRBV11-1
CDR3aa: ASSSRTRSSYNEQF

j_gene: TRBJ1-6
v_gene: TRBV28
CDR3aa: ASSQGQGNSPLH

j_gene: TRBJ1-5
v_gene: TRBV19
CDR3aa: ASRGPQGNQPQH

j_gene: TRBJ2-1
v_gene: TRBV5-1
CDR3aa: ASSRGGSNEQF

j_gene: TRBJ2-3
v_gene: TRBV10-3
CDR3aa: AISESFAGTGGSTDTQY

j_gene: TRBJ1-4
v_gene: TRBV11-2
CDR3aa: ASSWLGGGANEKLF

j_gene: TRBJ2-1
v_gene: TRBV28
CDR3aa: ASSGLYNEQF

j_gene: TRBJ2-3
v_gene: TRBV27
CDR3aa: ASSQLAGGPYTQY

j_gene: TRBJ2-7
v_gene: TRBV15
CDR3aa: ATGTGDGTYEQY

j_gene: TRBJ1-5
v_gene: TRBV7-2
CDR3aa: ASSVSSGNSNQPQH

j_gene: TRBJ1-1
v_gene: TRBV18
CDR3aa: ASSPPEVLNTEAF

j_gene: TRBJ1-6
v_gene: TRBV6-5
CDR3aa: ASRNYRFEAAPLH

j_gene: TRBJ1-1
v_gene: TRBV13
CDR3aa: ASSLGTGGAENTEAF

j_gene: TRBJ1-4
v_gene: TRBV18
CDR3aa: ASSLRPIGGQGNEKLF

j_gene: TRBJ2-7
v_gene: TRBV2
CDR3aa: ARGQGSSYEQY

j_gene: TRBJ2-2
v_gene: TRBV15
CDR3aa: ATSREYGSGELF

j_gene: TRBJ1-2
v_gene: TRBV7-2
CDR3aa: ASSKQQGAYGYT

j_gene: TRBJ1-2
v_gene: TRBV5-4
CDR3aa: ASRASGGWDGYT

j_gene: TRBJ2-5
v_gene: TRBV25-1
CDR3aa: ASSQTGGEETQY

j_gene: TRBJ2-3
v_gene: TRBV7-2
CDR3aa: ASSQGLLAGVTDTQY

j_gene: TRBJ1-2
v_gene: TRBV7-2
CDR3aa: ASSSTGAQGGGYT

j_gene: TRBJ1-2
v_gene: TRBV9
CDR3aa: ASSETWGVDGYT

j_gene: TRBJ2-3
v_gene: TRBV27
CDR3aa: ANPGSRDTQY

j_gene: TRBJ1-3
v_gene: TRBV4-2
CDR3aa: ASSQSSRVPSGNTIY

j_gene: TRBJ1-1
v_gene: TRBV27
CDR3aa: ASRSPGVAF

j_gene: TRBJ1-1
v_gene: TRBV7-2
CDR3aa: ASSFDTEAF